The rows below give T cell receptor beta chains drawn from one sample of a study of T-cell memory formation after mild COVID-19. TCRdb re-called the 5' RACE reads with MiXCR, one entry per CDR3 protein. There are roughly 310,000 distinct CDR3 sequences in the sample; roughly 15% occur only once, and about 20% lies in the top ten. The sample comprised PBMCs or a T cell subset sorted from them (not recorded which). These receptors all come from a man between 18 and 29 years old who had mild COVID-19 (a few samples of this study predate the infection). Cell type and time point are not known. The CDR3 runs from the conserved cysteine through the conserved F or W. A D gene is named only where the DNA matches it firmly. Where a row states a size, it is once, few, many or the class of an expanded clone; other rows omit it.

J gene	D gene	clone size	V gene	CDR3 DNA	CDR3 protein
TRBJ1-2	TRBD1	few	TRBV4-1	TGCGCCAGCAGCCCAAACAGGGGTCGGGACTATGGCTACACCTTC	CASSPNRGRDYGYTF
TRBJ1-1	NA	few	TRBV4-1	TGCGCCAGCAGCCAACAGGGGACCACTGAAGCTTTCTTT	CASSQQGTTEAFF
TRBJ1-5	TRBD1	NA	TRBV20-1	TGCAGTGCTAGATCGGACAGGGACAATCAGCCCCAGCATTTT	CSARSDRDNQPQHF
TRBJ2-7	NA	NA	TRBV20-1	TGCAGTGCTAGAGACACGAGCGGCAGCTCCTACGAGCAGTACTTC	CSARDTSGSSYEQYF
TRBJ2-7	NA	few	TRBV4-1	TGCGCCAGCAGCCAGTTGGACCGGGCAGGGGCCGAGCAGTACTTC	CASSQLDRAGAEQYF
TRBJ1-2	NA	NA	TRBV7-2	TGTGCCAGCACGCCATCCCCCGGGGCGATATATGGCTACACCTTC	CASTPSPGAIYGYTF
TRBJ1-5	NA	few	TRBV15	TGTGCCACCAGCAGAGATCTTTCAGACGGTCAGCCCCAGCATTTT	CATSRDLSDGQPQHF
TRBJ2-2	NA	many	TRBV7-2	TGTGCCAGCAGCTTAGTCCGGCTAGCGTTCAGCACCGGGGAGCTGTTTTTT	CASSLVRLAFSTGELFF
TRBJ2-6	TRBD1	NA	TRBV4-2	TGTGCCAGCAGCCAGGGACAGGTGAGCTCTGGGGCCAACGTCCTGACTTTC	CASSQGQVSSGANVLTF
TRBJ1-1	NA	few	TRBV4-1	TGCGCCAGCAGCCAGGCTCCTCCAGAAGTTAGGAACACTGAAGCTTTCTTT	CASSQAPPEVRNTEAFF
TRBJ2-1	TRBD2	NA	TRBV4-3	TGCGCCAGCAGCCATAGCGGGGGGCTTTACAATGAGCAGTTCTTC	CASSHSGGLYNEQFF
TRBJ1-1	NA	NA	TRBV6-6	TGTGCCAGCAGTTACGTGCTTGACAGGAGCACTGAAGCTTTCTTT	CASSYVLDRSTEAFF
TRBJ2-2	TRBD2	NA	TRBV5-1	TGCGCCAGCAGTCGTGGACTAGCGGAGAACACCGGGGAGCTGTTTTTT	CASSRGLAENTGELFF
TRBJ2-1	NA	NA	TRBV4-1	TGCGCCAGTTCCCCAGGGACTGAGCAGTTCTTC	CASSPGTEQFF
TRBJ2-3	TRBD1	NA	TRBV9	TGTGCCAGCAGCGTAGACTCCGGGACAGGGATCCCAGATACGCAGTATTTT	CASSVDSGTGIPDTQYF
TRBJ2-1	NA	NA	TRBV12-3/TRBV12-4	TGTGCCAGCAGTCTGAAGGTTCTGACGGACGCGCAGTTCTTC	CASSLKVLTDAQFF
TRBJ2-3	NA	many	TRBV4-3	TGCGCCAGCAGCCAAGCTGGAGGGGCGAGCACAGATACGCAGTATTTT	CASSQAGGASTDTQYF
TRBJ1-1	NA	NA	TRBV18	TGTGCCAGCTCACCTTCGGTCCCGTCCCAACCAAACACTGAAGCTTTCTTT	CASSPSVPSQPNTEAFF
TRBJ2-5	TRBD2	NA	TRBV10-3	TGTGCCATCAGTCCAGGACTAGCGGGGCAAGAGACCCAGTACTTC	CAISPGLAGQETQYF
TRBJ1-2	NA	many	TRBV3-1	TGTGCCAGCAGCCAAGGACAGAACTATGGCTACACCTTC	CASSQGQNYGYTF
TRBJ2-6	NA	NA	TRBV7-3	TGTGCCAGCAGCTCCGCGGGACACCTCTCTGGGGCCAACGTCCTGACTTTC	CASSSAGHLSGANVLTF
TRBJ2-7	TRBD1	few	TRBV20-1	TGCAGTGCTCTGGACAGGGCCTACGAGCAGTACTTC	CSALDRAYEQYF
TRBJ2-3	NA	many	TRBV7-9	TGTGCCAGCAGCTTAATGGGGGGCACAGATACGCAGTATTTT	CASSLMGGTDTQYF
TRBJ2-1	TRBD2	NA	TRBV4-3	TGCGCCAGCAGCCAGGGACTAGCGGGGGGCTCCTACAATGAGCAGTTCTTC	CASSQGLAGGSYNEQFF
TRBJ1-2	TRBD1	NA	TRBV20-1	TGCAGTGCAACCCCTTCCCCCGGGACAGAGGTCTACACCTTC	CSATPSPGTEVYTF
TRBJ1-1	NA	NA	TRBV24-1	TGTGCCACCACTCAAGACAGGCTGAACACTGAAGCTTTCTTT	CATTQDRLNTEAFF
TRBJ2-5	NA	NA	TRBV12-3/TRBV12-4	TGTGCCAGCAGTCCCAGGTCAGGAGGGGAGACCCAGTACTTC	CASSPRSGGETQYF
TRBJ2-3	TRBD2	NA	TRBV4-3	TGCGCCAGCAGCCAAGTGGCTAGCGGAACCACAGATACGCAGTATTTT	CASSQVASGTTDTQYF
TRBJ2-2	NA	few	TRBV12-3/TRBV12-4	TGTGCCAGCAGTCGCGTGGGAGGCGGGGAGCTGTTTTTT	CASSRVGGGELFF
TRBJ1-1	NA	NA	TRBV7-9	TGTGCCAGCAGCTTGACGGCTACCAACACTGAAGCTTTCTTT	CASSLTATNTEAFF
TRBJ1-6	NA	few	TRBV5-1	TGCGCCAGCAGCTCGGACCCGACAGCTCGACCCCTCCACTTT	CASSSDPTARPLHF
TRBJ1-6	TRBD1	NA	TRBV7-9	TGTGCCAGCAGCTTAACCCGGGACAGGGGATCACCCCTCCACTTT	CASSLTRDRGSPLHF
TRBJ2-5	NA	few	TRBV4-1	TGCGCCAGCAGCCAAGACCAGCGCACACTGGGAGAGACCCAGTACTTC	CASSQDQRTLGETQYF
TRBJ1-1	NA	NA	TRBV11-2	TGTGCCAGCAGCTTAGCCTGGGGCAGTTTCATGAACACTGAAGCTTTCTTT	CASSLAWGSFMNTEAFF
TRBJ1-2	TRBD1	NA	TRBV12-5	TGTGCTAGTGGTTTGGTACATGGGACAGGGATCTACTATGGCTACACCTTC	CASGLVHGTGIYYGYTF
TRBJ2-3	TRBD2	NA	TRBV5-1	TGCGCCAGCAGCTGGGGGGCTAGCGGGGGCACAGATACGCAGTATTTT	CASSWGASGGTDTQYF
TRBJ1-1	NA	NA	TRBV7-9	TGTGCCAGCAGCTCCAGGACTTTGAACACTGAAGCTTTCTTT	CASSSRTLNTEAFF
TRBJ1-2	TRBD1	once	TRBV29-1	TGCAGCGTCATGACAGGGGGAGGCTACACCTTC	CSVMTGGGYTF
TRBJ1-3	TRBD1	many	TRBV7-9	TGTGCCAGCAGCCGGGACAGGGTGGACACCATATATTTT	CASSRDRVDTIYF
TRBJ2-3	TRBD2	NA	TRBV4-2	TGTGCCAGCAGCCAAGAGGCCGGGGGGGTCGTAGATACGCAGTATTTT	CASSQEAGGVVDTQYF